Listed here are 14 T cell receptor beta chains from one sample, sequenced in a study of control samples from healthy donors and cancer patients (dated by TCRdb to 2018 to 2020). Library generation was performed with the immunoSEQ multiplex PCR assay. TCRdb took over this immuneACCESS table, retaining in-frame rearrangements with V and J assigned. Such tables are incomplete; in checked studies, under half of the missing clones stem from an unresolved V gene, and the remainder is unexplained. This sample lists just over 150,000 clones; 80% to 90% were detected once. The ten largest clonotypes hold 12% of the sample. The sample taken for sequencing was blood. Receptors were obtained from a man in his thirties or forties in good health.

The chain recombines TRBV6-5 with TRBJ1-2; TRBD1 is a possible D gene (6 bases). The CDR3 sequence is 15 residues long. V was trimmed by 6 bases and J by 2 bases, leaving 16 bases between them. CDR1 is MNHEY and CDR2 is SVGAGI in the germline V gene. CDR3 amino acids: CASRSRTAGNYGYTF. CDR3 bases: TGTGCCAGCAGAAGTCGGACAGCGGGGAACTATGGCTACACCTTC.

The chain employs TRBV28 and TRBJ1-6, with a tentative D call TRBD1 (6 bases). The germline V gene has CDR1 MDHEN and CDR2 SYDVKM. The CDR3 totals 15 residues. V dropped 5 bases and J dropped 9 bases, with 17 bases sitting between them. In nucleotides, the CDR3 is TGTGCCAGCAGTGTCCCAGGGACATCGGGTTCACCCCTCCACTTT. Encoded protein: CASSVPGTSGSPLHF. The variable domain in full, with the rest retrieved from reference TRBV28 and TRBJ1-6, is DVKVTQSSRYLVKRTGEKVFLECVQDMDHENMFWYRQDPGLGLRLIYFSYDVKMKEKGDIPEGYSVSREKKERFSLILESASTNQTSMYLCASSVPGTSGSPLHFGNGTRLTVT.

V usage is TRBV29-1 and J usage is TRBJ1-1; D unresolved. The ends were cut back, 1 base at V and 6 bases at J, with 15 bases in the middle. CDR3 size: 14 residues. Germline loops: CDR1 SQVTM, CDR2 ANQGSEA. CDR3 bases: TGCAGCGTTGAAGTTCCGGCGGAAGGCGCTGAAGCTTTCTTT. It translates to CSVEVPAEGAEAFF.

The chain recombines TRBV19 with TRBJ1-4; D gene unclear. Trimming took off 6 bases at V and 4 bases at J, with 9 bases between the two ends. Germline V lookup: CDR1 LNHDA, CDR2 SQIVND (reference sequence). The CDR3 runs 13 residues. The CDR3 DNA reads as TGTGCCAGTAGCGAACAGATTAATGAAAAACTGTTTTTT. Its protein product is CASSEQINEKLFF. Full variable domain (remainder filled in from reference TRBV19 and TRBJ1-4): DGGITQSPKYLFRKEGQNVTLSCEQNLNHDAMYWYRQDPGQGLRLIYYSQIVNDFQKGDIAEGYSVSREKKESFPLTVTSAQKNPTAFYLCASSEQINEKLFFGSGTQLSVL.

This clone was detected ten times or more. This chain connects TRBV7-8 to TRBJ2-7; D not resolved. Germline loops: CDR1 SGHVS, CDR2 FQNEAQ. The CDR3 runs to 15 residues. Trimming removed 5 bases from V and 2 bases from J, with 16 bases in between. The CDR3 coding sequence is TGTGCCAGCAGCCCGACTCGGCTTCCGGCCTACGAGCAGTACTTC. Residues: CASSPTRLPAYEQYF.

The chain carries TRBV4-2 and TRBJ2-3, with no clear D. The CDR3 contains 15 residues. CDR1 is LGHNA and CDR2 is YNFKEQ in the germline V gene. Deletions cut 4 bases from V and 4 bases from J, with 15 bases between. The CDR3 DNA reads as TGTGCCAGCAGCCTCCGGACGGATCGGGCAGATACGCAGTATTTT. As protein: CASSLRTDRADTQYF.

The chain couples TRBV27 to TRBJ2-7; no definite D call. The CDR3 has 14 amino acids. Trimming removed 6 bases from V and 5 bases from J, with 17 bases in between. From germline, CDR1 is MNHEY and CDR2 SMNVEV (reference sequence). CDR3 sequence reads: CASSRADGFHEQYF. CDR3 nucleotide sequence: TGTGCCAGCAGCCGGGCCGACGGCTTCCACGAGCAGTACTTC.

The J gene is TRBJ2-2, the V gene TRBV21-1. TRBV21-1 is described as a pseudogene. The CDR3 has 17 residues. CDR3 bases: TGTGCCAGCAGCCTCCGGCCCCAGGGGGGGGGCACCGGGGAGCTGTTTTTT. Translated, it gives CASSLRPQGGGTGELFF.

The chain combines TRBV5-1 with TRBJ1-2, with TRBD1 matching 9 bases. Per the germline V gene, CDR1 is SGHRS and CDR2 is YFSETQ. V lost 4 bases to trimming and J lost 8 bases; unmatched junction nucleotides: 15. This CDR3 is built from 16 residues. DNA of the CDR3: TGCGCCAGCAGCCCCTGGGACAGGGAGTTATCGGGAGGCTACACCTTC. Encoded protein: CASSPWDRELSGGYTF.

The rearrangement joins TRBV18 to TRBJ1-6, with unresolved D. Per germline, CDR1 KGHSH and CDR2 LQKENI. This CDR3 contains 14 residues. The V and J ends lost 3 bases and 7 bases respectively, with 10 bases between them. This CDR3 reads CASSPAGSNSPLHF. As DNA, the CDR3 is TGTGCCAGCTCACCGGCAGGTTCCAATTCACCCCTCCACTTT.

The chain uses TRBV10-3 and TRBJ1-6; D perhaps matches TRBD1 (5 bases). Trimming pared 6 bases from V and 10 bases from J, leaving 10 bases between. CDR1 and CDR2 (germline): ENHRY, SYGVKD. This CDR3 is built from 12 residues. Here the CDR3 reads CAIRGEGSPLHF. The CDR3 DNA reads TGTGCCATCAGAGGGGAAGGATCACCCCTCCACTTT.

V usage is TRBV27 and J usage is TRBJ1-2, with 11 bases matching TRBD1. The CDR3 is 17 residues long. Germline V CDR1 and CDR2: MNHEY, SMNVEV (reference sequence). After removal of 3 bases from V and 6 bases from J, the junction contained 12 bases not matched to a gene. In DNA, the CDR3 is TGTGCCAGCAGTTTTGGACGGACGGGACAGGGGGTAGATGGCTACACCTTC. Translation: CASSFGRTGQGVDGYTF.

Notes on this clone: At one boundary the junction diverges from the germline segment, which might be a read error. The chain uses TRBV10-3 and TRBJ2-7, with 7 nucleotides matching TRBD1. Germline CDR1 and CDR2: ENHRY and SYGVKD. The CDR3 covers 14 residues. CDR3: CATSETGSLYEQYF. CDR3 nucleotides: TGTGCCACCAGTGAGACAGGGTCCCTCTACGAGCAGTACTTC.

V is TRBV3-1 (or the pseudogene TRBV3-2) and J is TRBJ2-3; D possibly matches TRBD1 or TRBD2 (5 bases each). V lost 4 bases and J 1 base, leaving 15 bases between the germline ends. Germline CDR1 reads LGHDT; CDR2 reads YNNKEL (reference sequence). This CDR3 spans 16 amino acids. DNA of the CDR3: TGTGCCAGCAGCCCCAATGAGGGGCTTGGCACAGATACGCAGTATTTT. As protein: CASSPNEGLGTDTQYF.